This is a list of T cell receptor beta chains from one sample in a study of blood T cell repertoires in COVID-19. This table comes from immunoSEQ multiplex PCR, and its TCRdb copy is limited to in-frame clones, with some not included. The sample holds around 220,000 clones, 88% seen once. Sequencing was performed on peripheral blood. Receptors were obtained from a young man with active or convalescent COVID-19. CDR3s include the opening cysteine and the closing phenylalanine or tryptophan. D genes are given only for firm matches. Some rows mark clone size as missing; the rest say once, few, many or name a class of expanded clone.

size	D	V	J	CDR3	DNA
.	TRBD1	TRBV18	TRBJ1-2	CASSGDRGHSYGYTF	TGTGCCAGCTCCGGCGACAGGGGGCACAGCTATGGCTACACCTTC
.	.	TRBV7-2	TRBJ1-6	CASSLIGYSGHSANSPLHF	TGTGCCAGCAGCCTAATCGGTTACTCGGGACACTCGGCCAATTCACCCCTCCACTTT
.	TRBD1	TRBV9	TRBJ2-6	CASSGTGTGVFGANVLTF	TGTGCCAGCAGCGGCACCGGGACAGGGGTTTTTGGGGCCAACGTCCTGACTTTC
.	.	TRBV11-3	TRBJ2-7	CASSLLDQEVYF	TGTGCCAGCAGCCTCCTTGACCAGGAGGTGTACTTC
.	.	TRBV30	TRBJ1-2	CAWARTGSNYGYTF	TGTGCCTGGGCCCGAACAGGGTCTAACTATGGCTACACCTTC
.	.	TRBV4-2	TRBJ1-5	CASSQEPRENQPQHF	TGTGCCAGCAGCCAAGAACCCAGGGAAAATCAGCCCCAGCATTTT
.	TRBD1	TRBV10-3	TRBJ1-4	CAIRAGTGGEKLFF	TGTGCCATCAGAGCCGGGACAGGGGGCGAAAAACTGTTTTTT
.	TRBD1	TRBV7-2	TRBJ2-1	CASSYGSGTGRYNEQFF	TGTGCCAGCAGCTATGGCTCGGGGACAGGGAGATACAATGAGCAGTTCTTC
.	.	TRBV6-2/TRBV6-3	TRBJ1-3	CASSAQGLISGNTIYF	TGTGCCAGCAGCGCGCAGGGGCTAATCTCTGGAAACACCATATATTTT
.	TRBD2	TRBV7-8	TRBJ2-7	CASSLLAGAYEQYF	TGTGCCAGCAGCTTACTAGCGGGAGCCTACGAGCAGTACTTC
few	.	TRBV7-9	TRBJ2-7	CASKDSSYEQYF	TGTGCCAGCAAGGACAGCTCCTACGAGCAGTACTTC
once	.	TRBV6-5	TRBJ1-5	CASSQGQDQPQHF	TGTGCCAGCAGCCAGGGGCAGGATCAGCCCCAGCATTTT
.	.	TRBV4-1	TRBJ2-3	CASSQVGPSPAVGDTQYF	TGCGCCAGCAGCCAAGTTGGGCCCTCTCCAGCGGTGGGGGATACGCAGTATTTT
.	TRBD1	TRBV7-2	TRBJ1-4	CASSLGLAGGEKLFF	TGTGCCAGCAGCTTAGGTCTGGCAGGGGGTGAAAAACTGTTTTTT
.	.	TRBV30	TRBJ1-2	CAWKLAAGYYGYTF	TGTGCCTGGAAGTTGGCCGCGGGCTACTATGGCTACACCTTC
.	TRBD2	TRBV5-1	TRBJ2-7	CASSSSLAGGNEQYF	TGCGCCAGCAGCTCTAGTCTAGCGGGAGGTAACGAGCAGTACTTC
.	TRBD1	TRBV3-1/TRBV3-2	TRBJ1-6	CASRIGTGNSPLHF	TGTGCCAGCAGGATCGGGACAGGGAATTCACCCCTCCACTTT
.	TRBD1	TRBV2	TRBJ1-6	CASRRGGGQGSPLHF	TGTGCCAGCCGGAGGGGAGGGGGACAGGGTTCACCCCTCCACTTT
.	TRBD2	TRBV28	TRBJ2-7	CATNLLAGGIGEQYF	TGTGCCACCAACCTACTAGCGGGAGGGATCGGTGAGCAGTACTTC
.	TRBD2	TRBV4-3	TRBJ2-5	CASSPSAASGRETQYF	TGCGCCAGCAGCCCGTCTGCGGCTAGCGGGAGGGAGACCCAGTACTTC
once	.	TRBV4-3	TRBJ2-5	CASSQDLAGQETQYF	TGCGCCAGCAGCCAAGATCTGGCGGGGCAAGAGACCCAGTACTTC
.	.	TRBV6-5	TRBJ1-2	CASRAQGGGYTF	TGTGCCAGCAGGGCCCAGGGTGGAGGCTACACCTTC